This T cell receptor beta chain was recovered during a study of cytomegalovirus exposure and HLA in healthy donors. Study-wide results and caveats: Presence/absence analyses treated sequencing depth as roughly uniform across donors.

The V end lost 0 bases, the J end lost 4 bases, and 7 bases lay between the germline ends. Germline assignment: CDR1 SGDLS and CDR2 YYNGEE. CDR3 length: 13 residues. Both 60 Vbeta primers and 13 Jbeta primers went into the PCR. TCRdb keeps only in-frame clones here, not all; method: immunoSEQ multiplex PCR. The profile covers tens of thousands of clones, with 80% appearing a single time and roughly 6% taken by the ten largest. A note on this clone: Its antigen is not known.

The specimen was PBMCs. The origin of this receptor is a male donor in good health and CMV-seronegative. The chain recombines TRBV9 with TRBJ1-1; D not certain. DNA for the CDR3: TGTGCCAGCAGCGTAGTTCCGAGCACTGAAGCTTTCTTT. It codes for CASSVVPSTEAFF.